This TCR beta chain came from a study of T cells in localized non-small cell lung cancer. Overall study results and limits: A higher density of T cells in blood coincided with extended overall survival. Across samples, adjacent lung featured a median roughly 60 of the top 100 tumor clones. Heterogeneity is still possible, as just one tumor region was sequenced.

On this clone itself: Antigen unknown.

Per germline, CDR1 GTSNPN and CDR2 SVGIG (reference sequence). The CDR3 totals 15 residues. The V end lost 4 bases, the J end lost 11 bases, and 26 bases lay between the germline ends. Profiling relied on immunoSEQ multiplex PCR, and the TCRdb table lists in-frame clones only, not all of them. This sample has roughly 1,300 clones, with under 25% found just once. This specimen was normal lung tissue next to the tumor, taken before any cancer treatment. The chain uses TRBV30 and TRBJ1-1; a possible D gene is TRBD1 (5 bases). This TCR was recovered from a male donor aged 60 or older with stage III squamous cell lung carcinoma. The CDR3 nucleotides read TGTGCCTGGATGCTCCGCCCGGGGACTGGGGCAGGCGCTTTCTTT. It encodes CAWMLRPGTGAGAFF.